What follows are 10 T cell receptor beta chains derived from one specimen sequenced in a study of blood T cell repertoires in COVID-19. Assay used: immunoSEQ multiplex PCR; TCRdb lists only in-frame clones, some missing. Altogether around 12,000 clones are present, just over 90% being singletons, with the ten largest covering around 15%. The sample consisted of peripheral blood. The receptors here all came from a human donor in a cohort sampled during active COVID-19.

In the case of this clone: At one of its ends the junction is not consistent with the germline gene, which may arise from a read error. The genes are TRBV3-1 (or the pseudogene TRBV3-2) and TRBJ2-1; D is ambiguous. The CDR3 extends over 13 amino acids. Germline-derived CDR1 and CDR2 are LGHDT and YNNKEL (reference sequence). CDR3 region: CASSSRLYNEQFF. DNA of the CDR3: TGTGCCAGCAGCTCCCGCTTATACAATGAACAGTTCTTC.

The chain is built from TRBV10-3 and TRBJ2-4; 7 bases align to TRBD2. Trimming at V came to 9 bases and at J to 1 base, leaving 9 bases not matched to a gene. The CDR3 has 15 residues. The germline CDR1 and CDR2 sequences are ENHRY and SYGVKD. The CDR3 loop is CAMSPSSGAKNIQYF. The CDR3 DNA sequence: TGTGCCATGAGCCCCAGTAGCGGGGCCAAAAACATTCAGTACTTC.

V usage is TRBV11-2 and J usage is TRBJ2-4, with 7 nucleotides matching TRBD2. This CDR3 contains 16 residues. After removal of 0 bases from V and 2 bases from J, the junction contained 4 bases not matched to a gene. Germline V CDR1 and CDR2: SGHAT, FQNNGV. In DNA, the CDR3 is TGTGCCAGCAGCTTAGACACGGGAGGTACCAAAAACATTCAGTACTTC. Translation gives CASSLDTGGTKNIQYF. Combining the CDR3 with reference TRBV11-2 and TRBJ2-4 gives the whole variable domain EAGVAQSPRYKIIEKRQSVAFWCNPISGHATLYWYQQILGQGPKLLIQFQNNGVVDDSQLPKDRFSAERLKGVDSTLKIQPAKLEDSAVYLCASSLDTGGTKNIQYFGAGTRLSVL.

J is TRBJ2-7 and V is TRBV5-8; 10 nucleotides align to TRBD1. Trimming took 3 bases from V and 1 from J; bases not matched to a gene: 4. The CDR3 length is 15 residues. From germline, CDR1 is SGHTS and CDR2 YDEGEE. This CDR3 reads CASSSPGQGSYEQYF. As DNA, the CDR3 is TGTGCCAGCAGCTCGCCGGGACAGGGGTCCTACGAGCAGTACTTC.

The rearrangement joins TRBV24-1 to TRBJ1-4; 12 nucleotides match TRBD1. CDR3 length equals 15 residues. Per germline, CDR1 KGHDR and CDR2 SFDVKD. J gave up 12 bases and V 2 bases, and 6 bases lay outside the gene matches. The CDR3 coding sequence is TGTGCCACCAGTGATTCCCGGGACAGGGGGCCTGAACTGTTTTTT. Protein: CATSDSRDRGPELFF.

The rearrangement joins TRBV5-6 to TRBJ2-3; the D gene is possibly TRBD1 (6 bases). Per the germline V gene, CDR1 is SGHDT and CDR2 is YYEEEE. The CDR3 is made up of 17 amino acids. The V end was cut by 0 bases, the J end by 0 bases, with 14 bases between. The CDR3 sequence is CASSLGGQTTSTDTQYF. In DNA, the CDR3 is TGTGCCAGCAGCTTGGGAGGACAGACCACTAGCACAGATACGCAGTATTTT.

The rearrangement joins TRBV6-5 to TRBJ2-7; tentative D call: TRBD1 (6 bases). V lost 6 bases and J 3 bases, leaving 18 bases between the germline ends. The CDR3 spans 15 residues. The germline V gene encodes CDR1 MNHEY and CDR2 SVGAGI. CDR3 coding DNA: TGTGCCAGCAGCGACGGGGTTACAGGGAACTACGAGCAGTACTTC. Translation: CASSDGVTGNYEQYF.

The chain carries TRBV6-9 and TRBJ2-3; the match to TRBD1 covers 10 bases. The CDR3 covers 15 residues. V shed 9 bases and J 0 bases; nucleotides not matched to a gene: 6. The germline gives CDR1 MNHGY, CDR2 SVAAGI. CDR3: CASRGQGGSTDTQYF. Here the CDR3 DNA reads TGTGCCAGTAGAGGACAGGGGGGTAGCACAGATACGCAGTATTTT.

The CDR3 nucleotides are TGTGCCAGCAGCCAATATTATACCGGGACTAGCGGGGCTAGGAAGCAGTTCTTC. This sequence encodes CASSQYYTGTSGARKQFF. The genes are TRBV4-2 and TRBJ2-1; 13 bases line up with TRBD2. CDR1 is LGHNA and CDR2 is YNFKEQ in the germline V gene. With 2 bases clipped from V and 11 bases from J, the junction kept 15 bases outside the gene matches. The CDR3 contains 18 residues.

Here the CDR3 reads CASSLPRTYEQYF. In DNA form, the CDR3 reads TGTGCCAGCAGCTTACCCAGGACCTACGAGCAGTACTTC. J is TRBJ2-7 and V is TRBV13; D call uncertain. The length of the CDR3 is 13 residues. Trimming removed 2 bases from V and 2 bases from J, with 7 bases in between. The germline CDR1 and CDR2 sequences are PRHDT and FYEKMQ (reference sequence). Full variable domain (remainder filled in from reference TRBV13 and TRBJ2-7): AAGVIQSPRHLIKEKRETATLKCYPIPRHDTVYWYQQGPGQDPQFLISFYEKMQSDKGSIPDRFSAQQFSDYHSELNMSSLELGDSALYFCASSLPRTYEQYFGPGTRLTVT.